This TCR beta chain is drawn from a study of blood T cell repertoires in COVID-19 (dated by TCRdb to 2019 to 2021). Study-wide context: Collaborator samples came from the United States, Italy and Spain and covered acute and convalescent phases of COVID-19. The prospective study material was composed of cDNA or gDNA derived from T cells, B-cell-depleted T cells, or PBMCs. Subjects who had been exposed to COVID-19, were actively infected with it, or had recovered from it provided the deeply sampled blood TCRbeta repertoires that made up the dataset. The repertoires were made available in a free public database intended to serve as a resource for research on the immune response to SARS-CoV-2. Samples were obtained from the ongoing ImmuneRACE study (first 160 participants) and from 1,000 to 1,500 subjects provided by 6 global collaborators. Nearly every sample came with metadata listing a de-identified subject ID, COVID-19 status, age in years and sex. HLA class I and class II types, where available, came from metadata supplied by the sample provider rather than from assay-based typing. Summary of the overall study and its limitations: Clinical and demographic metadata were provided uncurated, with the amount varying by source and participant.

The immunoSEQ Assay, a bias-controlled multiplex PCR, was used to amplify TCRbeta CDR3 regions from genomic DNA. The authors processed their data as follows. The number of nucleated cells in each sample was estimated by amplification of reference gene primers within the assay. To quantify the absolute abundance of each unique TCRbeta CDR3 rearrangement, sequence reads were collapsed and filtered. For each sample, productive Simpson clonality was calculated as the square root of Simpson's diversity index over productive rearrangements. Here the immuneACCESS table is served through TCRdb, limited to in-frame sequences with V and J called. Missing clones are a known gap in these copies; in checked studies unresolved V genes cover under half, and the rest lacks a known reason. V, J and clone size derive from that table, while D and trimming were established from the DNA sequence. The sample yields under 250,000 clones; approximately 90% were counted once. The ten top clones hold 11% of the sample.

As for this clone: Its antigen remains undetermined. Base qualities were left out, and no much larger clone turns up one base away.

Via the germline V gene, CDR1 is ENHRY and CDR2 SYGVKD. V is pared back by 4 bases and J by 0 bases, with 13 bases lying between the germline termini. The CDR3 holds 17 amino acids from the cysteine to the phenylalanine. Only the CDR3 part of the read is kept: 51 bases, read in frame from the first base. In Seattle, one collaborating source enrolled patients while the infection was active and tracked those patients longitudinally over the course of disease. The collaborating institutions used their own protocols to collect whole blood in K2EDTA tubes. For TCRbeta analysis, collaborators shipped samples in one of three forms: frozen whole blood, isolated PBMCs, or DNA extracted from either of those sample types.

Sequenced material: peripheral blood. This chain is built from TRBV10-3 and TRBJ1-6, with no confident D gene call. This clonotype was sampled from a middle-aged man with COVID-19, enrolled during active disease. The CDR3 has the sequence CAISAEAGYSYNSPLHF. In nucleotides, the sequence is TGTGCCATCAGTGCGGAGGCAGGTTACTCCTATAATTCACCCCTCCACTTT.